This is a list of T cell receptor beta chains from one sample in a study of control samples from healthy donors and cancer patients. Sequencing was performed with immunoSEQ multiplex PCR; in TCRdb, only in-frame clones are kept and a portion is missing. The sample contains under 40,000 clones, around 82% of which appear only once. Sequencing used PBMCs. These receptors were taken from a woman in her sixties or seventies with lung cancer. The CDR3 runs from the conserved cysteine through the conserved F or W. D genes are given only for firm matches. Rows give clone size only sometimes, using once, few, many, or a class for an expanded clone.

v_call	j_call	clone_size	d_call	cdr3_nt	cdr3_aa
TRBV9	TRBJ1-4	NA	TRBD1	TGTGCCAGCAGCGTAGGCCCGGGACAGGGGGGGGTCAATGAAAAACTGTTTTTT	CASSVGPGQGGVNEKLFF
TRBV5-1	TRBJ2-7	NA	TRBD2	TGCGCCAGCAGCTTATCTAGCGGGATCGCCTACGAGCAGTACTTC	CASSLSSGIAYEQYF
TRBV7-3	TRBJ1-6	NA	NA	TGTGCCAGCAGCCGACAGCCTGATAATTCACCCCTCCACTTT	CASSRQPDNSPLHF
TRBV19	TRBJ2-3	once	NA	TGTGCCAGTAGTCCCCCCCCGGGACAAGCTACAGATACGCAGTATTTT	CASSPPPGQATDTQYF
TRBV11-3	TRBJ2-3	NA	NA	TGTGCCAGCAGCTTATGGGCAGCAGATACGCAGTATTTT	CASSLWAADTQYF
TRBV7-9	TRBJ2-5	NA	TRBD1	TGTGCCAGCAGCTATCCGGGACAGGGGAGGAAAGAGACCCAGTACTTC	CASSYPGQGRKETQYF
TRBV10-3	TRBJ2-2	NA	NA	TGTGCCATCAGTGAGTCTGAGGGAAGACGTACCGGGGAGCTGTTTTTT	CAISESEGRRTGELFF
TRBV7-6	TRBJ2-1	NA	NA	TGTGCCAGCAGCAGACACCTCGGTTCGGGCTCTGAGTTCTTC	CASSRHLGSGSEFF
TRBV18	TRBJ1-1	NA	NA	TGTGCCAGCTCACCACCCTCCAGAGGGAACACTGAAGCTTTCTTT	CASSPPSRGNTEAFF
TRBV6-5	TRBJ1-2	NA	NA	TGTGCCAGCAGTTACGCCAGGGCGGATTATGGCTACACCTTC	CASSYARADYGYTF
TRBV12-3/TRBV12-4	TRBJ1-2	NA	NA	TGTGCCAGCAGTTTAATGGACTACTATGGCTACACCTTC	CASSLMDYYGYTF
TRBV5-1	TRBJ1-1	NA	NA	TGCGCCAGGCCTGGAAAGGGGACGAACACTGAAGCTTTCTTT	CARPGKGTNTEAFF
TRBV30	TRBJ1-4	NA	NA	TGTGCCTGGAGCGCAGGGGAAGGCATTGAAAAACTGTTTTTT	CAWSAGEGIEKLFF
TRBV10-3	TRBJ1-1	NA	TRBD1	TGTGCCATCAGATTTACAGGGGGCACTGAAGCTTTCTTT	CAIRFTGGTEAFF